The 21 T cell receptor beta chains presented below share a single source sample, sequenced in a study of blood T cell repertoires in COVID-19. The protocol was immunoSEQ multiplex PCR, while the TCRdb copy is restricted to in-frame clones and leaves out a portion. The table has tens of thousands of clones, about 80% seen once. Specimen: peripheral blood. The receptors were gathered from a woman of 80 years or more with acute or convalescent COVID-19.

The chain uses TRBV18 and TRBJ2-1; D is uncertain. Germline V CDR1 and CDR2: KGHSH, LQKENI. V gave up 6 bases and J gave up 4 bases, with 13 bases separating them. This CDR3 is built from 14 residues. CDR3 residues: CASSAERFYNEQFF. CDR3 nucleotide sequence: TGTGCCAGCTCGGCGGAGCGATTTTACAATGAGCAGTTCTTC.

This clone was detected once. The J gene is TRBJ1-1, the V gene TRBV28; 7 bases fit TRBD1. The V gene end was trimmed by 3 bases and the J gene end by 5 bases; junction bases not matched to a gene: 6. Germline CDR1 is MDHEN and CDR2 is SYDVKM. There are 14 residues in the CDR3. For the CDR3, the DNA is TGTGCCAGCAGTTTGACAGGGCCGCTTACTGAAGCTTTCTTT. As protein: CASSLTGPLTEAFF. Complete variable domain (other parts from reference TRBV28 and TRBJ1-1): DVKVTQSSRYLVKRTGEKVFLECVQDMDHENMFWYRQDPGLGLRLIYFSYDVKMKEKGDIPEGYSVSREKKERFSLILESASTNQTSMYLCASSLTGPLTEAFFGQGTRLTVV.

DNA of the CDR3: TGTGCCAGCAGCTTTGACAGGGGAGGAGGAGAGACCCAGTACTTC. Translation: CASSFDRGGGETQYF. This chain links TRBV11-2 with TRBJ2-5, with TRBD1 matching over 8 bases. After removal of 3 bases from V and 4 bases from J, the junction contained 7 bases not matched to a gene. Germline-derived CDR1 and CDR2 are SGHAT and FQNNGV. This CDR3 region has 15 residues.

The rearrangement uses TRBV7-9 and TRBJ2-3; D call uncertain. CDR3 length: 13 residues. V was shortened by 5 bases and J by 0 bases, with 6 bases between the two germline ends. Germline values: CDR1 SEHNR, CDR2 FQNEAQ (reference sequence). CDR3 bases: TGTGCCAGCAGCCTACTTAGCACAGATACGCAGTATTTT. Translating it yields CASSLLSTDTQYF.

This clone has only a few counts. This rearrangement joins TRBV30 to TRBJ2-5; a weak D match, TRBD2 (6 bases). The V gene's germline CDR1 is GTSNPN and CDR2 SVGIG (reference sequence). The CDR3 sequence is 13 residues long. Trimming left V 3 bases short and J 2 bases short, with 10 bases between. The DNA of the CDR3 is TGTGCCTGGAGCCCGGGACTGCAAGAGACCCAGTACTTC. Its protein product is CAWSPGLQETQYF.

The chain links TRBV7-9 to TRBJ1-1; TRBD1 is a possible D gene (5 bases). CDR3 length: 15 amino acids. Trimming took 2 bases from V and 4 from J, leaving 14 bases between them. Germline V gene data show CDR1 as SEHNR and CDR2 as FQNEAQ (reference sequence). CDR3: CASSLLKGRGTEAFF. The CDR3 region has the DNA TGTGCCAGCAGCTTACTGAAGGGGAGGGGCACTGAAGCTTTCTTT.

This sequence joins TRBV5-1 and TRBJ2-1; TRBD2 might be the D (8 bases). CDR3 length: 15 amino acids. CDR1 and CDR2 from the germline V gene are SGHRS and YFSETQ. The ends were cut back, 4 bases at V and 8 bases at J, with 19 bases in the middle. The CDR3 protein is CASSEGASGSHEQFF. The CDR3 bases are TGCGCCAGCAGCGAGGGGGCTAGCGGGTCTCATGAGCAGTTCTTC. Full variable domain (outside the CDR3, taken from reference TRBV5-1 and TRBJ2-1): KAGVTQTPRYLIKTRGQQVTLSCSPISGHRSVSWYQQTPGQGLQFLFEYFSETQRNKGNFPGRFSGRQFSNSRSEMNVSTLELGDSALYLCASSEGASGSHEQFFGPGTRLTVL.

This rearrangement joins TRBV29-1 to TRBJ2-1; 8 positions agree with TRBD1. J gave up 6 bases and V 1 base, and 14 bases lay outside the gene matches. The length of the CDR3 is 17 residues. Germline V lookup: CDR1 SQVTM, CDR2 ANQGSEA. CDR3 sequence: CSVEGQDRVKTGNEQFF. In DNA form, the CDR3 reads TGCAGCGTTGAAGGTCAGGACAGGGTTAAAACGGGCAATGAGCAGTTCTTC.

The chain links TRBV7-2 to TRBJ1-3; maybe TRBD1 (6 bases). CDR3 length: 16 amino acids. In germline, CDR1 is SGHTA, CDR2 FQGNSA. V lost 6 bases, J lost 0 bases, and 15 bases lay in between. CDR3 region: CASSSRGPFSGNTIYF. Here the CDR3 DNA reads TGTGCCAGCAGTTCCAGGGGTCCTTTCTCTGGAAACACCATATATTTT.

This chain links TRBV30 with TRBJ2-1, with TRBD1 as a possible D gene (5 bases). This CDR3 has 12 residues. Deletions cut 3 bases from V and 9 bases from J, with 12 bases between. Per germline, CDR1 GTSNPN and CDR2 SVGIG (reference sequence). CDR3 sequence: CAWSISQGEQFF. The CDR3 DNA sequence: TGTGCCTGGAGCATATCCCAGGGTGAGCAGTTCTTC.

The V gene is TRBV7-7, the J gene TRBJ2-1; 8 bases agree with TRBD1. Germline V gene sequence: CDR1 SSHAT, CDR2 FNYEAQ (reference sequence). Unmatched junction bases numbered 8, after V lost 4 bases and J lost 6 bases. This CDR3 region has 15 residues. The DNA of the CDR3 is TGTGCCAGCAGCTCCTCAGGGGGCGCTTTCAATGAGCAGTTCTTC. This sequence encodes CASSSSGGAFNEQFF.

CDR3 nucleotide sequence: TGTGCCAGCAGCGGACCACAGGACACTGAAGCTTTCTTT. Its protein product is CASSGPQDTEAFF. V is TRBV5-5 and J is TRBJ1-1; D might be TRBD1 (5 bases). V was trimmed by 4 bases and J by 3 bases, leaving 10 bases between them. The CDR3 runs 13 residues. Germline V gene data show CDR1 as SGHKS and CDR2 as YYEKEE (reference sequence). The full variable domain, its missing parts supplied by reference TRBV5-5 and TRBJ1-1, is DAGVTQSPTHLIKTRGQQVTLRCSPISGHKSVSWYQQVLGQGPQFIFQYYEKEERGRGNFPDRFSARQFPNYSSELNVNALLLGDSALYLCASSGPQDTEAFFGQGTRLTVV.

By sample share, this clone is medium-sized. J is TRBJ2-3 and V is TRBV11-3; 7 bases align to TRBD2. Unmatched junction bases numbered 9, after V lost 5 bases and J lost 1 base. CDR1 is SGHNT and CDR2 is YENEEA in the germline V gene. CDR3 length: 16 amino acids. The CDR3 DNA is TGTGCCAGCAGCGCCGGAGGACTAGGAGGCACAGATACGCAGTATTTT. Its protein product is CASSAGGLGGTDTQYF.

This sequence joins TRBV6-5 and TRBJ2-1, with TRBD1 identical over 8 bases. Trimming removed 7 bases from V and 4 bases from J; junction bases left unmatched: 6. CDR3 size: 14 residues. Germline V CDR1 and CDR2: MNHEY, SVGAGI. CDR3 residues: CASTWDRNYNEQFF. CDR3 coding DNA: TGTGCCAGCACATGGGACAGGAATTACAATGAGCAGTTCTTC.

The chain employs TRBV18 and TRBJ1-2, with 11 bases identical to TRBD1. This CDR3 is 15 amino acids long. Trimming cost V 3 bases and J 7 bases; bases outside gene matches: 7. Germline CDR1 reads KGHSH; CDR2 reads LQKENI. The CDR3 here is CASSPGQGARPGYTF. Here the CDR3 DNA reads TGTGCCAGCTCACCCGGACAGGGGGCGAGGCCTGGCTACACCTTC. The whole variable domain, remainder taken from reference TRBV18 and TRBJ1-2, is NAGVMQNPRHLVRRRGQEARLRCSPMKGHSHVYWYRQLPEEGLKFMVYLQKENIIDESGMPKERFSAEFPKEGPSILRIQQVVRGDSAAYFCASSPGQGARPGYTFGSGTRLTVV.

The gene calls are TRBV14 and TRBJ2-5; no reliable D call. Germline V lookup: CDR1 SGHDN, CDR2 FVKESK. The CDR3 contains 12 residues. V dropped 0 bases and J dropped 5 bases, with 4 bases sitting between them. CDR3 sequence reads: CASSQDMETQYF. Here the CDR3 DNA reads TGTGCCAGCAGCCAAGATATGGAGACCCAGTACTTC. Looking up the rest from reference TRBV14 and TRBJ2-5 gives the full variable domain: EAGVTQFPSHSVIEKGQTVTLRCDPISGHDNLYWYRRVMGKEIKFLLHFVKESKQDESGMPNNRFLAERTGGTYSTLKVQPAELEDSGVYFCASSQDMETQYFGPGTRLLVL.

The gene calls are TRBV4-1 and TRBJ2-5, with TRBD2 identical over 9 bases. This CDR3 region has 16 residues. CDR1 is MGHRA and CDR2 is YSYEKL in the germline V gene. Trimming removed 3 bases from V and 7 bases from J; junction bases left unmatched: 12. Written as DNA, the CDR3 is TGCGCCAGCAGCCAGGGACTAGCTCCTAGAGCGGGGACCCAGTACTTC. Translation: CASSQGLAPRAGTQYF.

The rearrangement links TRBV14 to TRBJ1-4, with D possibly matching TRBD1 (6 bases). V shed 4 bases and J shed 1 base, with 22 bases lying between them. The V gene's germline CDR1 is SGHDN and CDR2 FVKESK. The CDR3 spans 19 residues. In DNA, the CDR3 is TGTGCCAGCAGCCCAAGTCCCGGGACACTCCGGGGAACTAATGAAAAACTGTTTTTT. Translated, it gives CASSPSPGTLRGTNEKLFF. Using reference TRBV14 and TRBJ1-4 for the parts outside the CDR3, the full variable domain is EAGVTQFPSHSVIEKGQTVTLRCDPISGHDNLYWYRRVMGKEIKFLLHFVKESKQDESGMPNNRFLAERTGGTYSTLKVQPAELEDSGVYFCASSPSPGTLRGTNEKLFFGSGTQLSVL.

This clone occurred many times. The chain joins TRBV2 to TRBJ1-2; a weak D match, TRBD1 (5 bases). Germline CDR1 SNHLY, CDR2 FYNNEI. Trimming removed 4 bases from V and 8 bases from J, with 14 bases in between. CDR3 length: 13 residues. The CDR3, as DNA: TGTGCCAGCAGTGGAACGGGAGGGGAAGGCTACACCTTC. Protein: CASSGTGGEGYTF. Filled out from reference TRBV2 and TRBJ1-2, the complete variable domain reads EPEVTQTPSHQVTQMGQEVILRCVPISNHLYFYWYRQILGQKVEFLVSFYNNEISEKSEIFDDQFSVERPDGSNFTLKIRSTKLEDSAMYFCASSGTGGEGYTFGSGTRLTVV.

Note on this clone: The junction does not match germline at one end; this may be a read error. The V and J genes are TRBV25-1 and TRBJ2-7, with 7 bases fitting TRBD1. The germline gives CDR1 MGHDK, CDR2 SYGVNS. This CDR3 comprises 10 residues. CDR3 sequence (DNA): TGTGCCAGCCGACAGGGCCTTTTCCACTTC. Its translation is CASRQGLFHF.

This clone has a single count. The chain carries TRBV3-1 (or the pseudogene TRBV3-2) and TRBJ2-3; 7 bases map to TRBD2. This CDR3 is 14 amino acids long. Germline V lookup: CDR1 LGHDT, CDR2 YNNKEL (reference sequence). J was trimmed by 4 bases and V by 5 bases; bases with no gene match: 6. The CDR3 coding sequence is TGTGCCAGCAGCTCGTCGGGAGGCTCAGATACGCAGTATTTT. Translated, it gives CASSSSGGSDTQYF.